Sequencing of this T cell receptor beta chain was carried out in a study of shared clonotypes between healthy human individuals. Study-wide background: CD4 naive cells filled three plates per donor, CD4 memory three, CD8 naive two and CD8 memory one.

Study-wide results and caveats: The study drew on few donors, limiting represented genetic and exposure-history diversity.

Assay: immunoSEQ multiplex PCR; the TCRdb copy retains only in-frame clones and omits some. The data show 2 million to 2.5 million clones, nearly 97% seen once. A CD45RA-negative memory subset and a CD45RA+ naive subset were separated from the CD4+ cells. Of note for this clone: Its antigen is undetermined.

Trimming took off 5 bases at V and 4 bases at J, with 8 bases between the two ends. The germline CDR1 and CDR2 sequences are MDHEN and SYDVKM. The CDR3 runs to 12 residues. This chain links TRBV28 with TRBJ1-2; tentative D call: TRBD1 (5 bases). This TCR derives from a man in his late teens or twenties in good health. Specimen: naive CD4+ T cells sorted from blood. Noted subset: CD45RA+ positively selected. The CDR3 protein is CASSRDVYGYTF. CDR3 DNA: TGTGCCAGCAGTAGGGACGTCTATGGCTACACCTTC.